The entry below gives a single T cell receptor (beta chain) sequence along with its context. Its specificity is unknown. Using its own MiXCR run on the RACE reads, TCRdb lists one record per CDR3 protein. In the table there are 150,000 to 200,000 distinct CDR3 sequences, roughly 15% of which are singletons. These data originate in a study of human T cells and chemical hapten exposure. Time point: patch test 1, 2 weeks after DPC sensitization. Treatment denoted: therapeutic diphenylcyclopropenone sensitization with weekly scalp DPC. Notes on the study in general: Donors were affected by alopecia, so their immune reaction might vary from that of healthy individuals.

Trimming left V 4 bases short and J 11 bases short, with 14 bases between. This CDR3 is 12 amino acids long. Germline V gives CDR1 SGHTS, CDR2 YDEGEE. The chain combines TRBV5-8 with TRBJ2-3; perhaps D is TRBD1 or TRBD2 (5 bases each). Sequences were derived from whole blood, sampled in connection with sensitization to the hapten diphenylcyclopropenone (DPC). This receptor was identified in a woman younger than 45 with alopecia areata. Some clones in this sample may be carry-over from other donors' samples. In nucleotides, the CDR3 is TGTGCCAGCAGCACGGGACCTACAAGGCAGTATTTT. Its translation is CASSTGPTRQYF.